Below are 11 T cell receptor beta chains sequenced from a single sample in a study of neurological immune-mediated disorders. TCRdb fed the 5' RACE reads into MiXCR, producing one record per CDR3 protein. Of tens of thousands of distinct CDR3 sequences in the sample, around 5.3% were seen once. Sequences were obtained from CD4+ T cells from blood. These receptors originate from a woman in her late teens or twenties with multiple sclerosis.

Ten or more counts support this clonotype. The rearrangement uses TRBV20-1 and TRBJ1-5, with 8 bases aligning to TRBD1. The CDR3 runs 14 residues. Losses at the gene ends were 1 base for V and 5 bases for J; bases not matched to a gene: 4. CDR1 DFQATT and CDR2 SNEGSKA come from the germline V gene (reference sequence). CDR3 residues: CSARGTGLDQPQHF. CDR3 DNA sequence: TGCAGTGCTAGAGGGACAGGGTTGGATCAGCCCCAGCATTTT.

Many counts were recorded for this clonotype. The chain combines TRBV4-2 with TRBJ2-3; TRBD1 matches at 8 bases. This CDR3 region has 16 residues. Germline trimming cut 5 bases from V and 0 bases from J; bases unmatched to any gene: 7. Germline CDR1 LGHNA, CDR2 YNFKEQ. The CDR3 DNA reads as TGTGCCAGCAGCTCCCAGACAGGGGCTAGCACAGATACGCAGTATTTT. This translates into CASSSQTGASTDTQYF.

This clonotype has a count of ten or more. J is TRBJ2-5 and V is TRBV7-9; tentatively, D is TRBD1 (7 bases). Trimming cost V 0 bases and J 6 bases, with 17 bases left between them. CDR3 size: 16 residues. From germline, CDR1 is SEHNR and CDR2 FQNEAQ (reference sequence). The CDR3 sequence: CASSLAAEGAGKTQYF. CDR3 sequence (DNA): TGTGCCAGCAGCTTAGCGGCGGAGGGGGCTGGAAAGACCCAGTACTTC.

There are many counts of this clonotype. The CDR3 region is CASLSWGTEAFF. CDR3 DNA sequence: TGTGCCAGCCTCAGCTGGGGCACTGAAGCTTTCTTT. The J gene is TRBJ1-1, the V gene TRBV27; D is uncertain. Germline CDR1 reads MNHEY; CDR2 reads SMNVEV (reference sequence). The V gene lost 8 bases and the J gene lost 4 bases, with 11 bases spanning the gap. This CDR3 contains 12 residues.

This clonotype came up many times. V and J are TRBV7-8 and TRBJ1-6; 11 positions agree with TRBD1. V was pared by 7 bases and J by 6 bases, with 5 bases of the junction left unmatched. The CDR3 has 15 amino acids. Germline V gene sequence: CDR1 SGHVS, CDR2 FQNEAQ. CDR3 in DNA: TGTGCCAGCACGGACAGGGGGCTGATTAATTCACCCCTCCACTTT. It codes for CASTDRGLINSPLHF.

This clonotype came up many times. The rearrangement joins TRBV11-2 to TRBJ1-2; D call uncertain. CDR1 is SGHAT, CDR2 FQNNGV, per germline. Trimming shortened V by 0 bases and J by 8 bases, and 10 bases separated the two germline ends. CDR3 length: 13 residues. CDR3 sequence reads: CASSLDRTRGYTF. CDR3 coding DNA: TGTGCCAGCAGCTTAGATCGGACGAGGGGCTACACCTTC.

This clonotype has a handful of counts. The V gene is TRBV4-3, the J gene TRBJ2-1, with 10 bases fitting TRBD2. The CDR3 has 19 residues. Germline trimming cut 2 bases from V and 0 bases from J; bases unmatched to any gene: 10. Germline lookup yields CDR1 LGHNA and CDR2 YSLEER. The chain's CDR3 is CASSQLASGRGSSYNEQFF. DNA for the CDR3: TGCGCCAGCAGCCAACTAGCCAGCGGGAGGGGAAGCTCCTACAATGAGCAGTTCTTC.

This clonotype was seen repeatedly, ten times or more. This chain connects TRBV14 to TRBJ2-5; 13 bases are shared with TRBD2. This CDR3 contains 19 residues. CDR1 is SGHDN and CDR2 is FVKESK in the germline V gene. Losses at the gene ends were 4 bases for V and 3 bases for J; bases not matched to a gene: 14. The CDR3 region has the DNA TGTGCCAGCAGCCGCACCGGGACTAGCGGGATTTCGGGTAAAGAGACCCAGTACTTC. Its translation: CASSRTGTSGISGKETQYF.

The chain carries TRBV5-5 and TRBJ2-1; maybe TRBD2 (6 bases). Germline V gene lookup returns CDR1 SGHKS and CDR2 YYEKEE (reference sequence). Trimming took 4 bases from V and 0 from J, leaving 20 bases between them. This CDR3 spans 18 amino acids. CDR3 coding DNA: TGTGCCAGCAGCCAACTCCAAGCGGGCCTAAGCTCCTACAATGAGCAGTTCTTC. Translated, it gives CASSQLQAGLSSYNEQFF.

V is TRBV19 and J is TRBJ1-1; no definite D call. Germline V gene data show CDR1 as LNHDA and CDR2 as SQIVND (reference sequence). The CDR3 covers 13 residues. V was shortened by 4 bases and J by 6 bases, with 12 bases between the two germline ends. As DNA, the CDR3 is TGTGCCAGTAGTACCCGCGGGGTAGCTGAAGCTTTCTTT. Protein sequence: CASSTRGVAEAFF.

This clonotype appeared many times. The chain joins TRBV18 to TRBJ1-1; maybe TRBD1 (6 bases). V was clipped by 6 bases and J by 0 bases, with 11 bases between them. The CDR3 consists of 14 residues. Germline CDR1 KGHSH, CDR2 LQKENI. CDR3 sequence (DNA): TGTGCCAGCTCCCGGGGGCTGGTGAACACTGAAGCTTTCTTT. Amino acid sequence: CASSRGLVNTEAFF.